Ten or more counts support the clone carrying this TCR beta chain. This sample was included in a study of T-cell memory formation after mild COVID-19. Deletions cut 5 bases from V and 7 bases from J, with 20 bases between. The V gene's germline CDR1 is SGHTA and CDR2 FQGNSA. The CDR3 loop spans 15 amino acids. TCRdb reprocessed the 5' RACE reads via MiXCR and lists one record per CDR3 protein. The table includes fewer than 250,000 distinct CDR3 sequences, around 18% detected once. The clonotype was recovered from an adult woman who had mild COVID-19 (a few samples of this study predate the infection). Cell type and time point are not known. The sequencing input was PBMCs or a T cell subset sorted from them (not recorded which). The J gene is TRBJ1-1, the V gene TRBV7-2; D is undetermined. The CDR3 bases are TGTGCCAGCAGCCACACGGCAGGTCTCGAGGGTGAAGCTTTCTTT. It specifies CASSHTAGLEGEAFF.